The rows below give T cell receptor beta chains drawn from one sample of a study of blood T cell repertoires in COVID-19. Some clones are missing from TCRdb's copy, which holds only in-frame ones; the method was immunoSEQ multiplex PCR. There are 99,000 or so clones in the sample; about 90% occur only once, and around 1.9% lies in the top ten. Material: peripheral blood. Receptors were obtained from a man aged 50 to 59 with COVID-19, enrolled during active disease. Both conserved end residues are part of each CDR3. A D gene is named only where the DNA matches it firmly.

>-|TRBJ1-2|TRBV29-1
CSVDRTGGYTF
>-|TRBJ1-5|TRBV10-3
CAIRGSGPNQPQHF
>-|TRBJ1-1|TRBV5-1
CASSSNRVNTEAFF
>-|TRBJ2-7|TRBV13
CASSARVSEQYF
>TRBD1|TRBJ2-7|TRBV5-6
CASSFQGAYEQYF
>TRBD1|TRBJ2-7|TRBV5-1
CASSLGTGNNEQYF
>-|TRBJ2-3|TRBV27
CASSLGLGGTDTQYF
>TRBD1|TRBJ2-1|TRBV5-1
CASSLGTGYNEQFF
>TRBD1|TRBJ1-2|TRBV28
CASSIGTGVNYGYTF
>TRBD1|TRBJ1-1|TRBV9
CASSPSGTGEAFF
>-|TRBJ1-1|TRBV5-1
CASSLGLGSGNTEAFF
>-|TRBJ2-2|TRBV27
CASSAGGLAIGELFF
>TRBD2|TRBJ2-1|TRBV24-1
CATSDPLAGAYNEQFF
>-|TRBJ2-1|TRBV24-1
CATSRGAYNEQFF
>-|TRBJ2-2|TRBV6-5
CASSKGGSRAGELFF
>-|TRBJ2-5|TRBV3-1/TRBV3-2
CASSVRGETQYF
>TRBD1|TRBJ1-5|TRBV19
CASSIGGQGLPQHF
>TRBD1|TRBJ1-2|TRBV5-4
CASSPMLGQGNYGYTF
>TRBD1|TRBJ2-7|TRBV5-1
CASSLGTGSSYEQYF
>-|TRBJ1-1|TRBV7-8
CASSWGAEAFF
>-|TRBJ1-1|TRBV5-1
CASSTGHSMNTEAFF
>-|TRBJ2-2|TRBV5-1
CASSPPRATGELFF
>TRBD2|TRBJ2-1|TRBV2
CASSESLAGAHSYNEQFF
>TRBD1|TRBJ1-1|TRBV5-5
CASRRGQANTEAFF
>TRBD1|TRBJ2-7|TRBV5-1
CASSLSLPGQGFNEQYF